This T cell receptor beta chain was identified during a study of vaccination effects on CD4 cells after COVID-19. V dropped 4 bases and J dropped 8; count of bases not matched to a gene: 6. Germline loops: CDR1 MNHEY, CDR2 SMNVEV (reference sequence). The CDR3 runs to 14 residues. Before any sequencing was done, the ViraFEST assay used viral peptide pools to expand antigen-specific CD4+ T cells. Having been cultured for roughly 11 days, the cells underwent CD4+ T cell isolation. The vaccine recipients had no prior SARS-CoV-2 infection, with negative nucleocapsid antibodies. Cultures of under 2.5 million PBMC per well contained approximately 10 IU/ml IL-2 plus 10 ug/ml peptides. Produced via immunoSEQ multiplex PCR; TCRdb's table is partial and in-frame only. The sample lists 77,000 or so clones, about 78% occurring once. For this clone: Its antigen is not known.

The specimen was CD4+ T cells from PBMCs cultured with SARS-CoV-2 spike peptides, collected before COVID-19 vaccination. The J gene is TRBJ1-2, the V gene TRBV27; 11 nucleotides line up with TRBD1. The receptor was derived from a human donor who received a COVID-19 vaccine. Written as DNA, the CDR3 is TGTGCCAGCAGTTGGACAGGGGGCGATCGCGGCTACACCTTC. The encoded protein is CASSWTGGDRGYTF.